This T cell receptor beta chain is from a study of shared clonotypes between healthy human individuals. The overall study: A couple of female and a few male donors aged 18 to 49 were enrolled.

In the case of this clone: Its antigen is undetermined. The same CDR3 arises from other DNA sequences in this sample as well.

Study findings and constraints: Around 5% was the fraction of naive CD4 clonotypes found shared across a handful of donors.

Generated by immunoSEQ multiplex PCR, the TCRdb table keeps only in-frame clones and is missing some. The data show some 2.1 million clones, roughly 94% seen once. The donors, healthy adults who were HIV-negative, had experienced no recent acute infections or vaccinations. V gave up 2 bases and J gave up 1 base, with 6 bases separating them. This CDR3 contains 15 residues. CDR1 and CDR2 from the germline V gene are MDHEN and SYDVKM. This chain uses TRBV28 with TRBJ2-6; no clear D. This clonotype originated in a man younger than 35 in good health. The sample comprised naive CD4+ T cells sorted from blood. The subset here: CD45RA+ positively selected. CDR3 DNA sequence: TGTGCCAGCAGTTTAGGGTTGTCTGGGGCCAACGTCCTGACTTTC. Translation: CASSLGLSGANVLTF.